These 15 T cell receptor beta chains originate from one sample sequenced in a study of CD8 T cells in ankylosing spondylitis. TCRdb fed the 5' RACE reads into MiXCR, producing one record per CDR3 protein. The repertoire includes about 240,000 distinct CDR3 sequences, roughly 8.2% of them detected once, and 4.8% sits in the top ten. Sequencing was carried out using blood, either unsorted or a sorted T cell fraction (not recorded which). Receptors were obtained from a female donor with ankylosing spondylitis or in good health (not recorded which).

The chain couples TRBV5-5 to TRBJ2-1, with D perhaps matching TRBD1 (6 bases). The V gene's germline CDR1 is SGHKS and CDR2 YYEKEE (reference sequence). The germline V and J ends were trimmed by 4 bases and 0 bases, with 11 bases remaining between them. This CDR3 has 15 amino acids. This CDR3 reads CASSGQGSSYNEQFF. The CDR3 DNA sequence: TGTGCCAGCAGCGGGCAGGGGAGCTCCTACAATGAGCAGTTCTTC.

This clonotype was observed a few times. This chain joins TRBV7-6 and TRBJ2-6; 8 bases are a match to TRBD2. CDR3 length equals 16 residues. The trim removed 10 bases at V and 1 base at J, leaving 9 bases unmatched. CDR1 and CDR2 from the germline V gene are SGHVS and FNYEAQ. The CDR3 DNA reads TGTGCCATCGGGAGGGTTCAAAAATCTGGGGCCAACGTCCTGACTTTC. Residues: CAIGRVQKSGANVLTF.

In this sample, this clonotype turned up many times. The genes are TRBV6-5 and TRBJ2-1; D not certain. The germline V gene has CDR1 MNHEY and CDR2 SVGAGI. The CDR3 is made up of 12 amino acids. V shed 6 bases and J shed 9 bases, with 12 bases lying between them. DNA of the CDR3: TGTGCCAGCAGCAGACCCCAAGGTGAGCAGTTCTTC. Translation: CASSRPQGEQFF.

The sample holds many counts of this clonotype. This chain joins TRBV11-2 and TRBJ2-1; perhaps TRBD1 as D (6 bases). The germline CDR1 and CDR2 sequences are SGHAT and FQNNGV. Trimming left V 10 bases short and J 2 bases short, with 12 bases between. This CDR3 comprises 13 residues. The CDR3 loop reads CATGQGTYNEQFF. The CDR3 region has the DNA TGTGCCACCGGGCAGGGGACCTACAATGAGCAGTTCTTC.

This clonotype was recorded only once. Just one base apart from a much larger clone, this may be a read error. V is TRBV13 and J is TRBJ2-4; TRBD2 matches 11 bases. The CDR3 is made up of 17 amino acids. The germline gives CDR1 PRHDT, CDR2 FYEKMQ (reference sequence). In DNA, the CDR3 is TGTGCCAGCGGCTTAGCCTCTAGCGGGAGGGCCAAAAACATTCAGTACTTC. Translation gives CASGLASSGRAKNIQYF. Using reference TRBV13 and TRBJ2-4 for the parts outside the CDR3, the full variable domain is AAGVIQSPRHLIKEKRETATLKCYPIPRHDTVYWYQQGPGQDPQFLISFYEKMQSDKGSIPDRFSAQQFSDYHSELNMSSLELGDSALYFCASGLASSGRAKNIQYFGAGTRLSVL.

This clonotype was counted ten times or more. The chain has TRBV28 and TRBJ1-1; unclear D gene. This CDR3 comprises 14 residues. Germline lookup yields CDR1 MDHEN and CDR2 SYDVKM. V was trimmed by 9 bases and J by 0 bases, leaving 14 bases between them. CDR3 in amino acids: CASQWPGLNTEAFF. The CDR3 DNA follows: TGTGCCAGTCAGTGGCCCGGGCTGAACACTGAAGCTTTCTTT.

V usage is TRBV7-2 and J usage is TRBJ2-2; D is unclear. Trimming removed 4 bases at V and 2 bases at J, with 11 bases between. Germline V lookup: CDR1 SGHTA, CDR2 FQGNSA. The CDR3 has 15 amino acids. The CDR3 loop reads CASSSYSSNTGELFF. The CDR3, as DNA: TGTGCCAGCAGCTCCTACAGTTCAAACACCGGGGAGCTGTTTTTT.

This clonotype was seen many times. The rearrangement links TRBV20-1 to TRBJ2-5, with 10 bases matching TRBD2. This CDR3 is 15 amino acids long. Trimming took 5 bases from V and 5 from J; bases not matched to a gene: 11. Germline values: CDR1 DFQATT, CDR2 SNEGSKA (reference sequence). The CDR3 loop is CSASRTSGSGETQYF. The DNA of the CDR3 is TGCAGTGCTTCCCGGACTAGCGGCTCCGGGGAGACCCAGTACTTC.

This clonotype was found many times. This rearrangement joins TRBV20-1 to TRBJ2-5, with TRBD1 matching over 9 bases. Germline V gene lookup returns CDR1 DFQATT and CDR2 SNEGSKA (reference sequence). The CDR3 totals 15 residues. V dropped 4 bases and J dropped 4; count of bases not matched to a gene: 10. In nucleotides, the CDR3 is TGCAGTGCTACCCACAGGGGGCGAGGAGGAGAGACCCAGTACTTC. It encodes CSATHRGRGGETQYF.

This clonotype was seen repeatedly, ten times or more. J is TRBJ1-5 and V is TRBV18; D gene uncertain. The V and J ends lost 6 bases and 1 base respectively, with 10 bases between them. This CDR3 has 14 amino acids. Germline assignment: CDR1 KGHSH and CDR2 LQKENI. The CDR3 region is CASSPTQSNQPQHF. CDR3 sequence (DNA): TGTGCCAGCTCCCCGACACAGAGCAATCAGCCCCAGCATTTT.

This clonotype came up many times. The rearrangement uses TRBV4-3 and TRBJ2-5, with D uncertain. The germline V gene encodes CDR1 LGHNA and CDR2 YSLEER. The V end lost 0 bases, the J end lost 9 bases, and 17 bases lay between the germline ends. There are 15 residues in the CDR3. The CDR3 sequence: CASSQDWSVSKAQYF. The CDR3 region has the DNA TGCGCCAGCAGCCAAGATTGGTCTGTTTCAAAGGCCCAGTACTTC.

This clonotype was found many times. CDR3 residues: CASSVASPRNTQYF. CDR3 DNA: TGTGCCAGCAGCGTAGCGAGCCCGCGAAATACGCAGTATTTT. The rearrangement links TRBV12-3 or TRBV12-4 to TRBJ2-3; D might be TRBD2 (5 bases). CDR3 length: 14 residues. V lost 6 bases to trimming and J lost 7 bases, with 17 bases between them.

This chain uses TRBV7-9 with TRBJ2-1, with D tentatively TRBD2 (6 bases). CDR3 length equals 16 residues. Per the germline V gene, CDR1 is SEHNR and CDR2 is FQNEAQ (reference sequence). Trimming stripped 5 bases from V and 0 bases from J, with 14 bases between. The CDR3 loop is CASSQAGRGSYNEQFF. The CDR3 region has the DNA TGTGCCAGCAGCCAGGCGGGGCGGGGCTCCTACAATGAGCAGTTCTTC.

This clonotype was counted between two and nine times. The chain has TRBV18 and TRBJ1-2, with D tentatively TRBD1 (6 bases). Trimming left V 6 bases short and J 8 bases short, with 19 bases between. This CDR3 has 14 amino acids. Germline CDR1 KGHSH, CDR2 LQKENI. Here the CDR3 reads CASSHGGRVDGYTF. In nucleotides, the CDR3 is TGTGCCAGCTCGCACGGGGGCAGGGTTGACGGCTACACCTTC.

This clonotype was picked up many times. This sequence joins TRBV28 and TRBJ1-1, with a possible D match to TRBD1 (5 bases). The germline V gene encodes CDR1 MDHEN and CDR2 SYDVKM. The CDR3 is 13 amino acids. V lost 2 bases and J lost 4, with 8 bases in between. The CDR3: CASSLTGFTEAFF. CDR3 DNA sequence: TGTGCCAGCAGTTTAACAGGTTTCACTGAAGCTTTCTTT.